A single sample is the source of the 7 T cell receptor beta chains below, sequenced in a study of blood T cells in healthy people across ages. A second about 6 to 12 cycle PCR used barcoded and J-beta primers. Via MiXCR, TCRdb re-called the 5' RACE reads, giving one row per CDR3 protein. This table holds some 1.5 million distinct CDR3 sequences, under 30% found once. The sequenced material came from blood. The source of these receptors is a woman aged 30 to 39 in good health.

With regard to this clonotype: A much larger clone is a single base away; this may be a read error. The CDR3 is CASSVPGGNGQFF. The CDR3 DNA reads TGTGCCAGCAGCGTTCCAGGGGGCAATGGGCAGTTCTTC. The chain employs TRBV12-3 or TRBV12-4 and TRBJ2-1; 8 nucleotides match TRBD1. The CDR3 length is 13 residues.

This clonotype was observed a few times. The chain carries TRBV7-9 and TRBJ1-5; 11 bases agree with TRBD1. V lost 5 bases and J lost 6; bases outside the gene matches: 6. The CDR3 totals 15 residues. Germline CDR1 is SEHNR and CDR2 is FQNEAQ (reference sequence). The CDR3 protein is CASSLDGTGGQPQHF. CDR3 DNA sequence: TGTGCCAGCAGCCTAGACGGGACAGGGGGTCAGCCCCAGCATTTT.

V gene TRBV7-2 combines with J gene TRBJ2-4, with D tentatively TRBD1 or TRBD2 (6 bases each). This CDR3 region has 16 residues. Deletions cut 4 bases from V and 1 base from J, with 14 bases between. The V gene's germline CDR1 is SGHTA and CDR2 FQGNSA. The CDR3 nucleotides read TGTGCCAGCAGCTACAGGGTTGGGAGGGCCAAAAACATTCAGTACTTC. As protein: CASSYRVGRAKNIQYF.

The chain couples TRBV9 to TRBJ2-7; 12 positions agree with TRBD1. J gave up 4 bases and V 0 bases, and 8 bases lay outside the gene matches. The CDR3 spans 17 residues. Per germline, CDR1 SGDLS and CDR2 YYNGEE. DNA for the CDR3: TGTGCCAGCAGCGTAGTAACGGAGGGACAGGGGGCGTACGAGCAGTACTTC. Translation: CASSVVTEGQGAYEQYF. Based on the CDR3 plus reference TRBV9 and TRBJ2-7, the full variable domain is DSGVTQTPKHLITATGQRVTLRCSPRSGDLSVYWYQQSLDQGLQFLIQYYNGEERAKGNILERFSAQQFPDLHSELNLSSLELGDSALYFCASSVVTEGQGAYEQYFGPGTRLTVT.

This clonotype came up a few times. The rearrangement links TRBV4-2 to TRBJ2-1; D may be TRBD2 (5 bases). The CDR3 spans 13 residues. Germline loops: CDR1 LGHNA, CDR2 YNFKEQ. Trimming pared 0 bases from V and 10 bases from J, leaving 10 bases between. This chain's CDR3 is CASSQDVGGEQFF. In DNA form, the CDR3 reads TGTGCCAGCAGCCAAGATGTCGGAGGAGAGCAGTTCTTC.

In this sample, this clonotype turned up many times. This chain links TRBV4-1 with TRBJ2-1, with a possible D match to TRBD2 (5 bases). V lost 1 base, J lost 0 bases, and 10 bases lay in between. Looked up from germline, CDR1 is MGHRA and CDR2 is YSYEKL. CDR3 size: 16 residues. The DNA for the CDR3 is TGCGCCAGCAGCCAAGGTGCGGGTTCCTCCTACAATGAGCAGTTCTTC. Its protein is CASSQGAGSSYNEQFF.

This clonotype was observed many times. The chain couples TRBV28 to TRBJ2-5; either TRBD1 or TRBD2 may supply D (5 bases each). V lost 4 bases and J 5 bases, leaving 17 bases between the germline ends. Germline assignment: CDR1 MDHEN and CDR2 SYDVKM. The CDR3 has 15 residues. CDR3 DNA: TGTGCCAGCAGTTCGGTCAGGGCTTGGGGGGAGACCCAGTACTTC. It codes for CASSSVRAWGETQYF.